The 30 T cell receptor beta chains reported below all come from one sample, sequenced in a study of vaccination effects on CD4 cells after COVID-19. CD4+ T cell isolation took place after 10 days of culture. It was two doses of either the BNT162b2 or mRNA-1273 vaccine that participants received. These TCRs' antigens remain unknown. Repertoires were generated with immunoSEQ multiplex PCR, while TCRdb's copy carries only in-frame clones and drops some. This table holds fewer than 75,000 clones, less than 80% found once. The sample in question was CD4+ T cells from PBMCs cultured without peptide, obtained after COVID-19 vaccination. These TCRs come from a human donor who received a COVID-19 vaccine.

The rearrangement uses TRBV11-3 and TRBJ1-6; D is possibly TRBD1 (6 bases). Trimming removed 5 bases from V and 5 bases from J, with 10 bases in between. The CDR3 covers 14 residues. From germline, CDR1 is SGHNT and CDR2 YENEEA. CDR3 loop: CASSQGQNNSPLHF. The CDR3 bases are TGTGCCAGCAGCCAAGGACAGAATAATTCACCCCTCCACTTT.

The V and J genes are TRBV7-2 and TRBJ1-5; D uncertain. The CDR3 contains 13 residues. With 2 bases removed from V and 5 bases from J, the gap between germline ends came to 7 bases. Germline CDR1 is SGHTA and CDR2 is FQGNSA. The CDR3 nucleotides are TGTGCCAGCAGCTTACTAGGGTATCAGCCCCAGCATTTT. Translating gives CASSLLGYQPQHF. The full variable domain, rest sourced from reference TRBV7-2 and TRBJ1-5, is GAGVSQSPSNKVTEKGKDVELRCDPISGHTALYWYRQSLGQGLEFLIYFQGNSAPDKSGLPSDRFSAERTGGSVSTLTIQRTQQEDSAVYLCASSLLGYQPQHFGDGTRLSIL.

The rearrangement links TRBV27 to TRBJ1-1; the match to TRBD1 covers 12 bases. CDR3 length equals 15 residues. The germline CDR1 and CDR2 sequences are MNHEY and SMNVEV (reference sequence). Trimming cost V 5 bases and J 11 bases; bases outside gene matches: 12. CDR3 residues: CASSTSGTGGAGAFF. The CDR3 DNA follows: TGTGCCAGCAGTACCTCCGGGACAGGGGGCGCGGGGGCTTTCTTT.

This chain connects TRBV19 to TRBJ1-6; no firm D call. The CDR3 is made up of 12 amino acids. V was trimmed by 5 bases and J by 3 bases, leaving 2 bases between them. The V gene's germline CDR1 is LNHDA and CDR2 SQIVND (reference sequence). In DNA form, the CDR3 reads TGTGCCAGTAGTCTCTATAATTCACCCCTCCACTTT. As protein: CASSLYNSPLHF.

This sequence joins TRBV28 and TRBJ2-7; no reliable D call. The length of the CDR3 is 13 residues. Germline V CDR1 and CDR2: MDHEN, SYDVKM. The V and J ends lost 5 bases and 8 bases respectively, with 16 bases between them. The CDR3 reads CASSLPLNPKQYF. The DNA for the CDR3 is TGTGCCAGCAGTCTACCCCTCAACCCAAAGCAGTACTTC.

This clone was detected only a few times. The V and J genes are TRBV4-2 and TRBJ1-2; 10 bases fit TRBD1. This CDR3 has 13 amino acids. V lost 4 bases, J lost 6 bases, and 2 bases stayed unmatched. In germline, CDR1 is LGHNA, CDR2 YNFKEQ. The DNA for the CDR3 is TGTGCCAGCAGCCTGACAGGGGGCGATGGCTACACCTTC. It codes for CASSLTGGDGYTF.

The chain combines TRBV5-5 with TRBJ2-7; TRBD1 aligns across 8 bases. Germline trimming cut 1 base from V and 9 bases from J; bases unmatched to any gene: 9. Germline V gene sequence: CDR1 SGHKS, CDR2 YYEKEE (reference sequence). The CDR3 covers 14 residues. The CDR3 DNA sequence: TGTGCCAGCAGCTTGCACGGACAGGGAGGATGGCAGTACTTC. It is translated as CASSLHGQGGWQYF.

The rearrangement joins TRBV6-2 or TRBV6-3 to TRBJ2-2; D ambiguous. Trimming left V 5 bases short and J 3 bases short, with 7 bases between. The CDR3 is made up of 13 amino acids. Germline V gene data show CDR1 as MNHEY and CDR2 as SVGEGT. CDR3 sequence: CASSRLDTGELFF. For the CDR3, the DNA is TGTGCCAGCAGTAGATTAGACACCGGGGAGCTGTTTTTT.

V usage is TRBV29-1 and J usage is TRBJ1-4, with D uncertain. Trimming removed 3 bases at V and 4 bases at J, with 21 bases between. CDR3 length: 17 amino acids. From germline, CDR1 is SQVTM and CDR2 ANQGSEA. CDR3 DNA sequence: TGCAGCGTTGACTTGGTCGTCCTTGGGGTGCGTAATGAAAAACTGTTTTTT. Protein: CSVDLVVLGVRNEKLFF.

The chain carries TRBV2 and TRBJ2-3; TRBD2 aligns across 9 bases. Trimming removed 4 bases from V and 0 bases from J; junction bases left unmatched: 2. The CDR3 runs to 15 residues. The germline gives CDR1 SNHLY, CDR2 FYNNEI. CDR3: CASSGTSVSTDTQYF. DNA of the CDR3: TGTGCCAGCAGTGGGACTAGCGTAAGCACAGATACGCAGTATTTT. The variable domain in full, completed from reference TRBV2 and TRBJ2-3, reads EPEVTQTPSHQVTQMGQEVILRCVPISNHLYFYWYRQILGQKVEFLVSFYNNEISEKSEIFDDQFSVERPDGSNFTLKIRSTKLEDSAMYFCASSGTSVSTDTQYFGPGTRLTVL.

The CDR3, as DNA: TGTGCCAGCAGCCGGGACGCCGCAGAGCAGTACTTC. The encoded protein is CASSRDAAEQYF. The rearrangement links TRBV5-4 to TRBJ2-7; D may correspond to TRBD1 or TRBD2 (5 bases each). This CDR3 contains 12 residues. CDR1 and CDR2 from the germline V gene are SGHNT and YYREEE (reference sequence). Trimming shortened V by 4 bases and J by 7 bases, and 12 bases separated the two germline ends.

This clone occurred once. The J gene is TRBJ2-7, the V gene TRBV15; D possibly corresponds to TRBD1 (6 bases). The ends were cut back, 2 bases at V and 0 bases at J, with 14 bases in the middle. The CDR3 runs 16 residues. Germline V gene lookup returns CDR1 LNHNV and CDR2 YYDKDF (reference sequence). CDR3 sequence: CATSRPGHSTSYEQYF. The CDR3 DNA sequence: TGTGCCACCAGCAGACCGGGACACAGCACCTCCTACGAGCAGTACTTC.

CDR3 bases: TGCGCCAGCAGCTCCGTCCCGGGATCCTCCACAGATACGCAGTATTTT. Translation gives CASSSVPGSSTDTQYF. This sequence joins TRBV5-1 and TRBJ2-3; weak D call: TRBD2 (5 bases). The CDR3 totals 16 residues. The V gene's germline CDR1 is SGHRS and CDR2 YFSETQ. V lost 3 bases and J 2 bases, leaving 16 bases between the germline ends.

The J gene is TRBJ2-3, the V gene TRBV2; D may correspond to TRBD1 or TRBD2 (5 bases each). Germline CDR1 and CDR2: SNHLY and FYNNEI. The CDR3 runs to 15 residues. V was cut by 5 bases and J by 4 bases, with 16 bases left in between. For the CDR3, the DNA is TGTGCCAGCAGTTGGGGGTCACGGGCGGCAGATACGCAGTATTTT. Translated, it gives CASSWGSRAADTQYF.

This sequence joins TRBV18 and TRBJ1-6; D is unresolved. The CDR3 has 14 amino acids. The germline V gene has CDR1 KGHSH and CDR2 LQKENI. V gave up 4 bases and J gave up 4 bases, with 8 bases separating them. The CDR3 sequence: CASSQGPYNSPLHF. The CDR3 nucleotides read TGTGCCAGCTCACAGGGCCCTTATAATTCACCCCTCCACTTT.

A single count supports this clone. The chain is built from TRBV7-3 and TRBJ2-3, with 8 bases aligning to TRBD1. The CDR3 sequence is 13 residues long. J lost 6 bases, V lost 3 bases, and 2 bases had no gene match. Germline CDR1 SGHTA, CDR2 FQGTGA. In DNA, the CDR3 is TGTGCCAGCAGCTTGGACAGGGCGGATACGCAGTATTTT. Residues: CASSLDRADTQYF.

This clone was seen only once. The chain recombines TRBV10-3 with TRBJ2-5, with 7 bases identical to TRBD1. Trimming cost V 6 bases and J 4 bases; bases outside gene matches: 11. The CDR3 spans 15 residues. Per germline, CDR1 ENHRY and CDR2 SYGVKD. The CDR3 loop is CAISANRGSGETQYF. The CDR3 DNA reads TGTGCCATCAGCGCCAACAGGGGATCGGGAGAGACCCAGTACTTC.

The chain employs TRBV5-1 and TRBJ2-5, with a possible D match to TRBD1 (5 bases). The CDR3 runs to 13 residues. Trimming took off 5 bases at V and 5 bases at J, with 13 bases between the two ends. From germline, CDR1 is SGHRS and CDR2 YFSETQ. CDR3 DNA sequence: TGCGCCAGCAGTCTGGGGCCGAGGGAGACCCAGTACTTC. Translation: CASSLGPRETQYF. The variable domain in full, completed from reference TRBV5-1 and TRBJ2-5, reads KAGVTQTPRYLIKTRGQQVTLSCSPISGHRSVSWYQQTPGQGLQFLFEYFSETQRNKGNFPGRFSGRQFSNSRSEMNVSTLELGDSALYLCASSLGPRETQYFGPGTRLLVL.

This rearrangement joins TRBV6-5 to TRBJ1-2, with D possibly TRBD1 on 5 matching bases. The CDR3 is 13 residues long. Germline V gene data show CDR1 as MNHEY and CDR2 as SVGAGI. The ends were cut back, 6 bases at V and 6 bases at J, with 14 bases in the middle. The CDR3 spells CASRYGGGDGYTF. CDR3 DNA sequence: TGTGCCAGCAGATACGGGGGGGGAGATGGCTACACCTTC.

The genes are TRBV2 and TRBJ1-2; TRBD1 aligns across 9 bases. Trimming cost V 3 bases and J 4 bases; bases outside gene matches: 6. This CDR3 has 15 amino acids. Germline loops: CDR1 SNHLY, CDR2 FYNNEI. CDR3: CASSEGQGAIYGYTF. CDR3 nucleotides: TGTGCCAGCAGTGAGGGACAGGGAGCGATCTATGGCTACACCTTC.

The chain recombines TRBV19 with TRBJ1-1; 7 bases align to TRBD1. Germline CDR1 LNHDA, CDR2 SQIVND (reference sequence). The CDR3 totals 13 residues. Losses at the gene ends were 8 bases for V and 1 base for J; bases not matched to a gene: 4. CDR3 nucleotide sequence: TGTGCCAGTTCGGACAGGCCGAACACTGAAGCTTTCTTT. Encoded protein: CASSDRPNTEAFF.

J is TRBJ2-2 and V is TRBV6-5; the match to TRBD1 covers 9 bases. The germline gives CDR1 MNHEY, CDR2 SVGAGI. J lost 1 base, V lost 4 bases, and 4 bases had no gene match. This CDR3 region has 16 residues. As DNA, the CDR3 is TGTGCCAGCAGTTCACGACAGGGGGTGAACACCGGGGAGCTGTTTTTT. Its protein is CASSSRQGVNTGELFF.

This clone showed up just a few times. This sequence joins TRBV7-2 and TRBJ2-7; 10 nucleotides match TRBD2. The CDR3 contains 13 residues. Per the germline V gene, CDR1 is SGHTA and CDR2 is FQGNSA. With 4 bases clipped from V and 6 bases from J, the junction kept 3 bases outside the gene matches. CDR3 protein: CASSSSGRGEQYF. For the CDR3, the DNA is TGTGCCAGCAGCTCTAGCGGGAGAGGCGAGCAGTACTTC.

This clone was recorded only once. The rearrangement uses TRBV4-3 and TRBJ2-3; 13 positions agree with TRBD2. The CDR3 is 19 residues long. J was trimmed by 3 bases and V by 4 bases; bases with no gene match: 13. Germline values: CDR1 LGHNA, CDR2 YSLEER. The CDR3 spells CASSRRLPGLAGQTDTQYF. For the CDR3, the DNA is TGCGCCAGCAGCCGCAGACTTCCGGGACTAGCGGGGCAAACAGATACGCAGTATTTT.

This clone turned up a few times. The chain is built from TRBV7-8 and TRBJ1-5, with D perhaps matching TRBD1 (6 bases). The V gene's germline CDR1 is SGHVS and CDR2 FQNEAQ. V lost 5 bases to trimming and J lost 3 bases, with 14 bases between them. The CDR3 loop spans 15 amino acids. CDR3 sequence: CASSPTGTTNQPQHF. In DNA, the CDR3 is TGTGCCAGCAGCCCTACAGGGACCACCAATCAGCCCCAGCATTTT. Full variable domain (outside the CDR3, taken from reference TRBV7-8 and TRBJ1-5): GAGVSQSPRYKVAKRGQDVALRCDPISGHVSLFWYQQALGQGPEFLTYFQNEAQLDKSGLPSDRFFAERPEGSVSTLKIQRTQQEDSAVYLCASSPTGTTNQPQHFGDGTRLSIL.

This clone has just a few counts. V usage is TRBV3-1 (or the pseudogene TRBV3-2) and J usage is TRBJ1-1; unclear D gene. This CDR3 is 15 amino acids long. V lost 0 bases and J 1 base, leaving 9 bases between the germline ends. In germline, CDR1 is LGHDT, CDR2 YNNKEL (reference sequence). The CDR3: CASSQDSGRNTEAFF. CDR3 in DNA: TGTGCCAGCAGCCAAGATAGCGGCAGGAACACTGAAGCTTTCTTT.

This clone has just a few counts. This sequence joins TRBV7-2 and TRBJ1-4; D is perhaps TRBD1 (5 bases). Trimming removed 5 bases at V and 7 bases at J, with 17 bases between. The germline CDR1 and CDR2 sequences are SGHTA and FQGNSA. The length of the CDR3 is 15 residues. The CDR3 protein is CASSTRAGGVEKLFF. DNA for the CDR3: TGTGCCAGCAGCACCCGGGCGGGGGGGGTTGAAAAACTGTTTTTT.

This clone was detected once. The chain uses TRBV6-5 and TRBJ2-7, with 8 bases identical to TRBD1. CDR3 length: 15 amino acids. Trimming cost V 0 bases and J 5 bases; bases outside gene matches: 6. Germline CDR1 is MNHEY and CDR2 is SVGAGI. The CDR3 region has the DNA TGTGCCAGCAGTTACTCGAAGGACAGGGTCCACGAGCAGTACTTC. Its protein product is CASSYSKDRVHEQYF.

The V call is TRBV7-3, the J call TRBJ2-1, with 10 bases matching TRBD2. The length of the CDR3 is 17 residues. The J segment lost 1 base and the V segment lost 2 bases, leaving 5 bases of the junction unmatched. The germline V gene has CDR1 SGHTA and CDR2 FQGTGA. DNA for the CDR3: TGTGCCAGCAGCTTACGGCTAGCGGGGGTTTCCTACAATGAGCAGTTCTTC. It translates to CASSLRLAGVSYNEQFF.

The gene calls are TRBV27 and TRBJ1-1; no reliable D call. CDR1 MNHEY and CDR2 SMNVEV come from the germline V gene (reference sequence). Trimming removed 6 bases at V and 1 base at J, with 9 bases between. CDR3 length: 13 residues. CDR3 residues: CASSLGPNTEAFF. The CDR3 DNA follows: TGTGCCAGCAGCCTCGGGCCGAACACTGAAGCTTTCTTT.